These T cell receptor beta chains were read from a single sample in a study of T cells in Graves' hyperthyroidism and ophthalmopathy. Via MiXCR, TCRdb re-called the multiplex PCR reads, giving one row per CDR3 protein. The table includes about 680,000 distinct CDR3 sequences, about 35% detected once. Sequences were obtained from blood. These receptors were collected from a woman aged 40 to 50 with Graves' hyperthyroidism. CDR3s include the opening cysteine and the closing phenylalanine or tryptophan. Fields, in order: J gene, V gene, D gene, clone size, CDR3 protein, CDR3 DNA. A D gene is named only where the DNA matches it firmly. Part of the rows lack a size; the others show once, few, many or a class for expanded clones.

j_gene: TRBJ2-7
v_gene: TRBV5-1
d_gene: TRBD1
abundance: few
CDR3aa: CASSPTRDSALSYEQYF
CDR3nt: TGCGCCAGCAGCCCGACCCGGGACAGCGCTCTATCCTACGAGCAGTACTTC

j_gene: TRBJ1-1
v_gene: TRBV10-1
d_gene: TRBD1
abundance: many
CDR3aa: CASSGGQGRTEAFF
CDR3nt: TGCGCCAGCAGTGGGGGACAGGGAAGGACTGAAGCTTTCTTT

j_gene: TRBJ1-5
v_gene: TRBV19
d_gene: NA
abundance: NA
CDR3aa: CASSMVPGGNQPQHF
CDR3nt: TGTGCCAGTAGTATGGTACCGGGCGGCAATCAGCCCCAGCATTTT

j_gene: TRBJ2-3
v_gene: TRBV24-1
d_gene: TRBD2
abundance: few
CDR3aa: CATSDSGLAGVLRNTQYF
CDR3nt: TGTGCCACCAGTGATTCAGGACTAGCGGGAGTTTTACGCAATACGCAGTATTTT

j_gene: TRBJ1-5
v_gene: TRBV7-9
d_gene: NA
abundance: NA
CDR3aa: CASSQGTLSNQPQHF
CDR3nt: TGTGCCAGCAGCCAAGGGACACTTAGCAATCAGCCCCAGCATTTT

j_gene: TRBJ2-7
v_gene: TRBV7-2
d_gene: NA
abundance: NA
CDR3aa: CASSPFGRDPYEQYF
CDR3nt: TGTGCCAGCAGCCCCTTCGGAAGAGACCCCTACGAGCAGTACTTC

j_gene: TRBJ2-7
v_gene: TRBV7-9
d_gene: NA
abundance: few
CDR3aa: CASSLTGTHYEQYF
CDR3nt: TGTGCCAGCAGCTTAACCGGGACCCACTACGAGCAGTACTTC

j_gene: TRBJ2-5
v_gene: TRBV6-5
d_gene: NA
abundance: many
CDR3aa: CASSPDSSDQETQYF
CDR3nt: TGTGCCAGCAGCCCGGACAGCTCGGACCAAGAGACCCAGTACTTC

j_gene: TRBJ1-3
v_gene: TRBV4-2
d_gene: NA
abundance: NA
CDR3aa: CASSPTKDSSGNTIYF
CDR3nt: TGTGCCAGCAGCCCTACAAAGGACAGCTCTGGAAACACCATATATTTT

j_gene: TRBJ2-5
v_gene: TRBV7-6
d_gene: NA
abundance: few
CDR3aa: CASRHRGGGQKETQYF
CDR3nt: TGTGCCAGCAGACATAGGGGGGGGGGCCAGAAGGAGACCCAGTACTTC

j_gene: TRBJ1-2
v_gene: TRBV7-2
d_gene: NA
abundance: NA
CDR3aa: CAINLGHLSTYGYTF
CDR3nt: TGTGCCATCAATCTAGGGCATCTTTCTACCTATGGCTACACCTTC

j_gene: TRBJ1-4
v_gene: TRBV5-1
d_gene: NA
abundance: many
CDR3aa: CASSLAAGFEEKLFF
CDR3nt: TGCGCCAGCAGCTTGGCGGCCGGGTTCGAAGAAAAACTGTTTTTT

j_gene: TRBJ1-1
v_gene: TRBV9
d_gene: NA
abundance: many
CDR3aa: CASSVGWRTEAFF
CDR3nt: TGTGCCAGCAGCGTAGGTTGGCGCACTGAAGCTTTCTTT

j_gene: TRBJ2-5
v_gene: TRBV11-1
d_gene: TRBD2
abundance: once
CDR3aa: CASSLRSSGDQETQYF
CDR3nt: TGTGCCAGCAGCTTACGGTCTAGCGGGGACCAAGAGACCCAGTACTTC

j_gene: TRBJ1-1
v_gene: TRBV10-2
d_gene: TRBD1
abundance: many
CDR3aa: CASRTGQYNTEAFF
CDR3nt: TGCGCCAGCAGAACGGGACAGTACAACACTGAAGCTTTCTTT

j_gene: TRBJ1-4
v_gene: TRBV12-3/TRBV12-4
d_gene: NA
abundance: few
CDR3aa: CASSPRAPTNEKLFF
CDR3nt: TGTGCCAGCAGTCCACGGGCCCCAACTAATGAAAAACTGTTTTTT

j_gene: TRBJ2-2
v_gene: TRBV15
d_gene: NA
abundance: few
CDR3aa: CATSSAGRITGELFF
CDR3nt: TGTGCCACCAGCAGCGCGGGGAGGATCACCGGGGAGCTGTTTTTT

j_gene: TRBJ1-5
v_gene: TRBV20-1
d_gene: NA
abundance: many
CDR3aa: CSARDGVQPQHF
CDR3nt: TGCAGTGCTAGAGATGGGGTTCAGCCCCAGCATTTT

j_gene: TRBJ1-2
v_gene: TRBV12-3/TRBV12-4
d_gene: NA
abundance: few
CDR3aa: CASRTRFHWNYGYTF
CDR3nt: TGTGCCAGCAGGACGAGGTTTCACTGGAACTATGGCTACACCTTC

j_gene: TRBJ2-2
v_gene: TRBV6-5
d_gene: NA
abundance: NA
CDR3aa: CASSTSNPNTGELSF
CDR3nt: TGTGCCAGCAGCACTAGCAACCCGAACACCGGGGAGCTGTCTTTT

j_gene: TRBJ1-1
v_gene: TRBV7-2
d_gene: NA
abundance: many
CDR3aa: CASSPGPLGAFF
CDR3nt: TGTGCCAGCAGCCCCGGGCCCTTGGGGGCTTTCTTT

j_gene: TRBJ2-7
v_gene: TRBV7-8
d_gene: NA
abundance: NA
CDR3aa: CASSYYSEQYF
CDR3nt: TGTGCCAGCAGCTACTACTCCGAGCAGTACTTC

j_gene: TRBJ2-6
v_gene: TRBV6-5
d_gene: TRBD1
abundance: few
CDR3aa: CASRGQGIYSGANVLTF
CDR3nt: TGTGCCAGCAGGGGACAGGGAATTTACTCTGGGGCCAACGTCCTGACTTTC

j_gene: TRBJ1-5
v_gene: TRBV12-3/TRBV12-4
d_gene: NA
abundance: NA
CDR3aa: CASSWQGGQPQHF
CDR3nt: TGTGCCAGCAGTTGGCAGGGCGGTCAGCCCCAGCATTTT